Here is one TCR beta chain with its context. Genomic DNA constituted the template upon which TCR beta VDJ and CDR3 profiling was performed. TCRdb re-called the reads with MiXCR, one entry per CDR3 protein. The sample includes 200,000 to 250,000 distinct CDR3 sequences, less than 75% of them seen just once. The CDR3 is made up of 19 amino acids. With 2 bases clipped from V and 2 bases from J, the junction kept 10 bases outside the gene matches. Germline V CDR1 and CDR2: LNHNV, YYDKDF (reference sequence). Patients included in sequencing had previously demonstrated CD8+CD57+ cell expansion by flow cytometry. Receipt of therapy had not occurred in any patient by the time of blood sampling. The data are from a study of CD8+CD57+ T cells in acquired aplastic anemia. As for the study in general: The sorted CD4+ and CD8+ cells yielded an average approximately 3 ug of DNA.

The clonotype originates from a human donor with aplastic anemia. Specimen: sorted CD4+, CD8+, or CD8+CD57+ T cells (not recorded which) from PBMCs. This chain uses TRBV15 with TRBJ1-5, with 12 positions matching TRBD1. CDR3 amino acids: CATSRPFPGQGARNQPQHF. The CDR3 DNA reads as TGTGCCACCAGCAGACCATTTCCGGGACAGGGGGCGCGCAATCAGCCCCAGCATTTT.